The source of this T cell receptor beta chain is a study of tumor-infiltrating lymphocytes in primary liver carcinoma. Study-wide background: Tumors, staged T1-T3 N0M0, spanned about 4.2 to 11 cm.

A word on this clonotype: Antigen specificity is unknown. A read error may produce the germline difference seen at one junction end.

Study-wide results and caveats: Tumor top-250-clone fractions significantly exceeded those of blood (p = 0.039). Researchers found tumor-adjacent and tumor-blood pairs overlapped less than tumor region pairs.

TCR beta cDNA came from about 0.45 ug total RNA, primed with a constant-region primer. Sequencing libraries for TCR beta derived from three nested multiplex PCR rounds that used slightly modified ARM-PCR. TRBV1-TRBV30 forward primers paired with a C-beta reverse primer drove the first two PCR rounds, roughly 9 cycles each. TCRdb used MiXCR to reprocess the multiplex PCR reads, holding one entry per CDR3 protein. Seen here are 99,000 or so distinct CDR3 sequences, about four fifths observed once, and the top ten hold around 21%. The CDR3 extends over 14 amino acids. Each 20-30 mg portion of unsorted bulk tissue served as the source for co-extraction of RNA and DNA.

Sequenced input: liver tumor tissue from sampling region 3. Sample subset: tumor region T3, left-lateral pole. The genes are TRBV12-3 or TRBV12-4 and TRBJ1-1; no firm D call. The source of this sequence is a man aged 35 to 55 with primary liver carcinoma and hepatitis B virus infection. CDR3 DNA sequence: TGTGCCAGCGGGAGTACAGATTCGAACACTGAAGCTTTCTTC. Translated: CASGSTDSNTEAFF.